This TCR beta chain was retrieved from a study of identical twins. General study points: Within monozygotic twins, out-of-frame TCR alpha sharing was underestimated by the models.

This clonotype was found many times. Antigen unknown. The V segment lost 4 bases and the J segment 4 bases; nucleotides outside the gene matches: 2. CDR1 and CDR2 (germline): MGHRA, YSYEKL. This CDR3 has 15 residues. One entry per CDR3 protein results from TCRdb running MiXCR on the 5' RACE reads. The sample has fewer than 800,000 distinct CDR3 sequences; just over 7% are singletons. The sample also formed part of further work on yellow fever vaccine responses in identical twins.

V is TRBV4-1 and J is TRBJ2-2, with TRBD2 identical over 11 bases. This clonotype was obtained from a woman between 18 and 30 years old in good health. The sequencing sample was made of PBMCs. The CDR3 here is CASSPGLAVTGELFF. The CDR3, as DNA: TGCGCCAGCAGCCCGGGACTAGCGGTCACCGGGGAGCTGTTTTTT.